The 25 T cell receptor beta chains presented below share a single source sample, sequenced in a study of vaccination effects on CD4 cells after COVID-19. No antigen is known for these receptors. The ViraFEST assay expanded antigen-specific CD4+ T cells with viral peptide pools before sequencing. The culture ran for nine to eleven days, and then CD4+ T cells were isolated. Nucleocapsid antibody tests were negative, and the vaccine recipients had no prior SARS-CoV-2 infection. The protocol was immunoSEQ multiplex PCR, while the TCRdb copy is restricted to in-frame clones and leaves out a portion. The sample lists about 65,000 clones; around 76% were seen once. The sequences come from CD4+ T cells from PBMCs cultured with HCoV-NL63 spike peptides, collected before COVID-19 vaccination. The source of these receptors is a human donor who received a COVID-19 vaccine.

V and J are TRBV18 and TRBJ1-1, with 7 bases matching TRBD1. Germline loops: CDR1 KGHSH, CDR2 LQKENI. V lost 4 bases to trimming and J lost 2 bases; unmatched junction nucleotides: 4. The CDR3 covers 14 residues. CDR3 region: CASSRGTANTEAFF. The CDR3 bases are TGTGCCAGCTCACGCGGGACAGCAAACACTGAAGCTTTCTTT.

The CDR3 DNA is TGTGCCAGCAGCCCGAACCTGTATTACAATGAGCAGTTCTTC. Translation: CASSPNLYYNEQFF. The chain links TRBV9 to TRBJ2-1; no reliable D call. The V gene lost 4 bases and the J gene lost 4 bases, with 12 bases spanning the gap. Germline values: CDR1 SGDLS, CDR2 YYNGEE. The length of the CDR3 is 14 residues. The full variable domain, in which reference TRBV9 and TRBJ2-1 provide the parts outside the CDR3, is DSGVTQTPKHLITATGQRVTLRCSPRSGDLSVYWYQQSLDQGLQFLIQYYNGEERAKGNILERFSAQQFPDLHSELNLSSLELGDSALYFCASSPNLYYNEQFFGPGTRLTVL.

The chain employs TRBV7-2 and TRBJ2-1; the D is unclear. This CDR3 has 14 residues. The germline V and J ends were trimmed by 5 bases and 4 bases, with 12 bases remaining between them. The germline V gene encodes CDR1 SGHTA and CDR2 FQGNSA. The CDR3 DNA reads TGTGCCAGCAGCACCCGAGGAGAATACAATGAGCAGTTCTTC. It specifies CASSTRGEYNEQFF.

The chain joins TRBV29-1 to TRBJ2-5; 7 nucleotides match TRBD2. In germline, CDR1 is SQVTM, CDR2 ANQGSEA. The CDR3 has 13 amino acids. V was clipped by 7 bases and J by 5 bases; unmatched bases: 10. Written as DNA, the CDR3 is TGCAGCGCCCCCACCCTTAGCGGGGAGACCCAGTACTTC. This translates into CSAPTLSGETQYF.

CDR3 protein: CASSQGPEKLFF. The CDR3 nucleotides are TGTGCCAGCAGCCAAGGACCGGAAAAACTGTTTTTT. This rearrangement joins TRBV3-1 (or the pseudogene TRBV3-2) to TRBJ1-4, with D unclear. Trimming left V 1 base short and J 8 bases short, with 5 bases between. This CDR3 has 12 residues. CDR1 is LGHDT and CDR2 is YNNKEL in the germline V gene (reference sequence).

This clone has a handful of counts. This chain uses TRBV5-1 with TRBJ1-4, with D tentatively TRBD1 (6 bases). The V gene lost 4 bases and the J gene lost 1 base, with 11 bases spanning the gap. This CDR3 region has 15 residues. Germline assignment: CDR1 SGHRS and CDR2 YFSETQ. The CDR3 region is CASSTKQGTNEKLFF. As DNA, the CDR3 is TGCGCCAGCAGCACTAAACAGGGAACTAATGAAAAACTGTTTTTT.

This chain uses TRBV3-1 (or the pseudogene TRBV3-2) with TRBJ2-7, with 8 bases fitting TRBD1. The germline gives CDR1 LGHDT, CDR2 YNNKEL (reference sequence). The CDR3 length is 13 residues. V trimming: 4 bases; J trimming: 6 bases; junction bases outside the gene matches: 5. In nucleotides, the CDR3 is TGTGCCAGCAGCCTCAGGGGGCAGGGCGAGCAGTACGTC. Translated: CASSLRGQGEQYV.

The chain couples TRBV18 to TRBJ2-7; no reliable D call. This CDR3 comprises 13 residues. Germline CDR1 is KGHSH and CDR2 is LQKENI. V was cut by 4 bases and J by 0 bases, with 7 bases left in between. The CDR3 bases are TGTGCCAGCTCACTTGAGCCCTCCTACGAGCAGTACGTC. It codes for CASSLEPSYEQYV.

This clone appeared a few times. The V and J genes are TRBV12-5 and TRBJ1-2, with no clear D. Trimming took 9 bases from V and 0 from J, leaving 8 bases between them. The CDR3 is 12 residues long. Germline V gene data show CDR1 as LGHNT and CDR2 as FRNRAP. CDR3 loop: CASAQANYGYTF. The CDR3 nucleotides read TGTGCTAGCGCTCAAGCTAACTATGGCTACACCTTC.

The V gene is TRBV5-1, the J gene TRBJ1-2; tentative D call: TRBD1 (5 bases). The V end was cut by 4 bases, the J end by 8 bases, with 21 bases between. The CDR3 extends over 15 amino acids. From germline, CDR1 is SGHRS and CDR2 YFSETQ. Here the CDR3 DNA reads TGCGCCAGCAGCCCCGGACACGCCCAACCTCGAGGCTACACCTTC. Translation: CASSPGHAQPRGYTF.

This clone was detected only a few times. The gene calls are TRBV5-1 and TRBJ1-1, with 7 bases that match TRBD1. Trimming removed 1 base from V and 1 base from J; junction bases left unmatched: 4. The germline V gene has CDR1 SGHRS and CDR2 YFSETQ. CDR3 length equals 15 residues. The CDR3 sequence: CASSLSTGSNTEAFF. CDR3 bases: TGCGCCAGCAGCTTGTCGACAGGGTCGAACACTGAAGCTTTCTTT.

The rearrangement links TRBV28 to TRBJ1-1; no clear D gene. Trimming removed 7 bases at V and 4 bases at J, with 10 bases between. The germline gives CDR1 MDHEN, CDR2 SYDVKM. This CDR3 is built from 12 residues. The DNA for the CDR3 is TGTGCCAGCAAACGGGGAAGCACTGAAGCTTTCTTT. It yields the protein CASKRGSTEAFF. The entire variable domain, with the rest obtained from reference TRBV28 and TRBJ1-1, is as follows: DVKVTQSSRYLVKRTGEKVFLECVQDMDHENMFWYRQDPGLGLRLIYFSYDVKMKEKGDIPEGYSVSREKKERFSLILESASTNQTSMYLCASKRGSTEAFFGQGTRLTVV.

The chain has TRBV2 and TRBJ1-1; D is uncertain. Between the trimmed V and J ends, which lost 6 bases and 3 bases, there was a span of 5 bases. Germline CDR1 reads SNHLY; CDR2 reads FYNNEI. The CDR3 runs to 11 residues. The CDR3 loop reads CASSPDTEAFF. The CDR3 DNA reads TGTGCCAGCAGCCCAGACACTGAAGCTTTCTTT.

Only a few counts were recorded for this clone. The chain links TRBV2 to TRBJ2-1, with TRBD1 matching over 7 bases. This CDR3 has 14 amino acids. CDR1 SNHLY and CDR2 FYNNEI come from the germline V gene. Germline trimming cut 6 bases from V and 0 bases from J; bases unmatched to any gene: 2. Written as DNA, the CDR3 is TGTGCCAGCAGGGGACAGTTCTCCTACAATGAGCAGTTCTTC. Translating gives CASRGQFSYNEQFF.

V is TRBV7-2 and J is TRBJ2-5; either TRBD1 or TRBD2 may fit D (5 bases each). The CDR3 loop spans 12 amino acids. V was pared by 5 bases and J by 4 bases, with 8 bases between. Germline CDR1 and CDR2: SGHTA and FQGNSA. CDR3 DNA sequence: TGTGCCAGCAGCCTGAGGGGAGAGACCCAGTACTTC. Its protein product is CASSLRGETQYF.

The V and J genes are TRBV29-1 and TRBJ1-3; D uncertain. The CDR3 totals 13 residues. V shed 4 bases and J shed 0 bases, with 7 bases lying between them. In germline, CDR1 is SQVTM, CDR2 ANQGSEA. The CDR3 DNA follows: TGCAGCGTTGTCAGCAACTCTGGAAACACCATATATTTT. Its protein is CSVVSNSGNTIYF.

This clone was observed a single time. CDR3: CASSITGSGNTIYF. For the CDR3, the DNA is TGTGCCAGCAGTATTACAGGGTCCGGAAACACCATATATTTT. V usage is TRBV6-5 and J usage is TRBJ1-3, with D maybe TRBD1 (6 bases). CDR1 is MNHEY and CDR2 is SVGAGI in the germline V gene. V was cut by 5 bases and J by 4 bases, with 12 bases left in between. The CDR3 is made up of 14 amino acids.

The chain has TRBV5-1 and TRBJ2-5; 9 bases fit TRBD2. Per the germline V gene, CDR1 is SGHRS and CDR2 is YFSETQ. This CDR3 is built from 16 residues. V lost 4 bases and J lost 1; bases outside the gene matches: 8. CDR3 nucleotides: TGCGCCAGCAGCGATCATAGCGGGGGTAGCCAAGAGACCCAGTACTTC. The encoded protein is CASSDHSGGSQETQYF.

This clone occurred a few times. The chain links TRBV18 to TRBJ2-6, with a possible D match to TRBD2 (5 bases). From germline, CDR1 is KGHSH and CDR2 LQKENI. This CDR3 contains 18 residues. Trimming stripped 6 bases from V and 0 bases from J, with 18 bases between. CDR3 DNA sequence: TGTGCCAGCTCCGCGGGCAGGCAAGTCGACTCTGGGGCCAACGTCCTGACTTTC. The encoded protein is CASSAGRQVDSGANVLTF.

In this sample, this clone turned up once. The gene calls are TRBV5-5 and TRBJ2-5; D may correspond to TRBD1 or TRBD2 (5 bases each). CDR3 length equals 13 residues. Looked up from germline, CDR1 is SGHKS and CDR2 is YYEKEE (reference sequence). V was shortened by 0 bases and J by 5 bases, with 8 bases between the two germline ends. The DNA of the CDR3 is TGTGCCAGCAGCTTGGTGGGGGAGGAGACCCAGTACTTC. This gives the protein CASSLVGEETQYF.

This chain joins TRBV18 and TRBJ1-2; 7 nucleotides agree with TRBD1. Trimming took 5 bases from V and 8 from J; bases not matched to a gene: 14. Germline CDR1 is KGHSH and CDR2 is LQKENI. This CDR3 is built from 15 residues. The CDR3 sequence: CASSSVAGGSGGYTF. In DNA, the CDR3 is TGTGCCAGCTCAAGCGTGGCAGGGGGATCCGGAGGCTACACCTTC.

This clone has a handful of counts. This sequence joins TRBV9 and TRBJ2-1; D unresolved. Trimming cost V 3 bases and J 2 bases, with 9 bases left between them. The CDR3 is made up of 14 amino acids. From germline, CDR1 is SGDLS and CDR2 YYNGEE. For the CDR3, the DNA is TGTGCCAGCAGCGAAAAGGGTACCTACAATGAGCAGTTCTTC. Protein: CASSEKGTYNEQFF.

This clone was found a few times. In nucleotides, the CDR3 is TGCGCCAGCACCGACACCATAATTGGGAATGAGCAGTTCTTC. Residues: CASTDTIIGNEQFF. V usage is TRBV5-1 and J usage is TRBJ2-1, with no clear D. The germline V gene has CDR1 SGHRS and CDR2 YFSETQ. CDR3 length equals 14 residues. V was cut by 6 bases and J by 7 bases, with 17 bases left in between.

As DNA, the CDR3 is TGCGCCAGCAGCTTTAATACAGTGATAGATGGCTACACCTTC. This gives the protein CASSFNTVIDGYTF. The chain uses TRBV5-1 and TRBJ1-2; D remains ambiguous. In germline, CDR1 is SGHRS, CDR2 YFSETQ. Trimming stripped 2 bases from V and 6 bases from J, with 14 bases between. The CDR3 is made up of 14 amino acids.

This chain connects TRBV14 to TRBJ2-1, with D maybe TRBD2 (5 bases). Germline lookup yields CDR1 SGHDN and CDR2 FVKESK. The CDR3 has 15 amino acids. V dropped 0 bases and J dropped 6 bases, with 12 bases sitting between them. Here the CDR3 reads CASSQERRPTNEQFF. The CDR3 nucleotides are TGTGCCAGCAGCCAAGAGAGGAGGCCAACCAATGAGCAGTTCTTC.